This entry features one T cell receptor beta chain sequence. Its antigen remains undetermined. No per-base quality is available; no much larger clone lies one base away. Each donor gave one peripheral blood draw, around 100 mL on average, collected into heparinised tubes. A BD FACSAria II was used to sort naive, central memory, regulatory and stem cell-like memory CD4+ T cells with a panel that included CD45RO, CCR7, CD25, CD127, CD95 and CD27. Purity was above 95% for every sorted population. PBMCs were isolated immediately by Lymphoprep density gradient centrifugation and stained directly without culture. So that batch effects would be minimized, each experiment stained and sorted samples in pairs, pairing one healthy donor with one patient. The data stem from a study of beta chain features in type 1 diabetes (dated by TCRdb to 2017 to 2018). With respect to the entire study: Mean age, gender distribution, total cell number and subset yield did not differ between patients and healthy donors. Across all samples, 107,917,701 sorted cells were examined, and cell number per subset correlated strongly with RNA yield. In the study, recently diagnosed type 1 diabetes patients and matched healthy donors were compared on the TCRB repertoires of their sorted circulating CD4+ T cell subsets. Regulatory and stem cell-like memory subsets were isolated from only 8 patients and 8 healthy donors, whereas naive and central memory subsets came from all 30 or so donors.

General study outcomes and caveats: Shorter templates might have been favored by PCR, but patient and control samples were amplified and corrected together, so both groups would have been affected equally by any skew. In all four CD4+ subsets, TCRB CDR3 length was moderately but significantly shorter in type 1 diabetes patients. Fewer insertions and more nucleotide deletions at VDJ recombination sites were observed in patients with type 1 diabetes, implying thymic rearrangement abnormalities. Naive, central memory and regulatory TCRB repertoires appeared to be more alike among patients than among healthy donors. Because cDNA was sequenced instead of genomic DNA, activated cells with high expression could be over-represented, although the groups did not differ in activation or CD3 levels. HLA sub-analyses involved small numbers of individuals, so any influence of HLA type on TCRB rearrangement remained unresolved.

The entire isolated RNA was reverse transcribed using the High Capacity cDNA Reverse Transcription Kit, and thus expressed TCRB transcripts were sequenced. Naive, central memory and regulatory T cell samples underwent deep immunoSEQ sequencing, averaging roughly 3.3 million total reads per sample. Sorted cells were lysed in RLT buffer and RNA was extracted with DNase-treated RNeasy Micro or Mini kits, depending on cell number. To prevent cross-contamination, each cell subset was processed individually, whereas patient and healthy donor samples were processed jointly. The immunoSEQ multiplex PCR was used to amplify TCRB sequences from cDNA, yielding 87-bp fragments that span the CDR3 region. Sequencing of the amplicons was done on the Illumina HiSeq platform. The original methods were these. Synthetic template baselines were used to correct PCR bias computationally, reads within Hamming distance 2 were collapsed, and singletons that could not be merged were discarded. By aligning reads against IMGT, V, D and J genes, CDR3 length, and insertions or deletions at six rearrangement sites were assigned. Within each subset, clonotype counts were normalized to sorted cell number, and only after that were true diversity and Gini coefficients computed with the tcR R package. Repertoire sharing was quantified using the overlap coefficient calculated on TCRB nucleotide sequences. TCRdb limited this immuneACCESS table to in-frame rearrangements with V and J called. A share of clones is missing; checked studies link under half to unresolved V genes, and the rest is unexplained. V and J calls and clone size are as listed in that table; D and trimming were resolved from the DNA. For this sample there are some 150,000 clones; under 60% appear just once. Of the sample, around 0.45% is held by the ten largest clones.

The CDR3 holds 14 amino acids from the cysteine to the phenylalanine. Of the read, only the CDR3 DNA is kept; its 42 bases are in frame from base 1. Compared with germline, V lacks 4 bases and J lacks 2 bases; bases without a gene match: 7. CDR1 and CDR2 were assigned from the germline V gene as SQVTM and ANQGSEA. Sequenced material: Tregs from blood. The sample's cell subset or site, from its label and the paper: regulatory CD4+ T cells. The chain couples TRBV29-1 to TRBJ1-2, with 7 bases aligning to TRBD1. This receptor was taken from a man aged 18 to 35 in good health. The CDR3 region reads CSVAQGPQNYGYTF. The nucleotides are TGCAGCGTTGCACAGGGGCCCCAGAACTATGGCTACACCTTC.